This T cell receptor beta chain appears in the sequencing data of a study of shared clonotypes between healthy human individuals (TCRdb year 2020). Regarding the complete study: The cohort comprised two women and a few men aged 18 to 49 years. To estimate repertoire size and how much clonotype sharing occurs between individuals, the study deeply sequenced the blood TCR repertoires of several healthy adults. To increase sequencing depth and limit assay-specific biases, different laboratories used diverse techniques to prepare libraries and sequence TCR repertoires. For each donor, CD4 naive and CD4 memory were each run on three plates, CD8 naive on two plates, and CD8 memory on one plate. Per donor, leukapheresis produced somewhere between about 0.94 and 9.5 billion PBMCs. The study at large found these results: Naive subsets generally had larger estimated clonotype richness than memory subsets did. Incomplete sequencing was indicated by rarefaction of sorted-subset datasets, despite the large sequencing depth. Across four donors, around 5% of naive CD4, over 3% of naive CD8, about 2.3% of memory CD4, and 0.3% to 0.45% of memory CD8 clonotypes were shared. The genetic and exposure-history diversity represented was limited by the small number of donors. Pairwise subsampling led to the expectation that sequencing depth would affect the degree of clonotype sharing among donors. Sampling was restricted to blood, and TCR repertoires in tissue are likely to differ from TCR repertoires in blood. Compared with non-shared clonotypes, the clonotypes found in all four sorted-subset donors had higher generation probabilities.

Healthy HIV-negative adults with no recently reported acute infections or vaccinations were included as donors. All donors were Caucasian adults living in Nashville, Tennessee, USA. CD4+ T cells were enriched by magnetic negative selection; naive cells were then positively selected on CD45RA, and the negative fraction formed the memory subset. Blood was obtained by leukapheresis, after which PBMCs were separated by Ficoll-Histopaque density gradient centrifugation and cryopreserved in liquid nitrogen vapor phase. Analytical flow cytometry was used to check the purity and quantity of each magnetically sorted T cell population. Genomic DNA was isolated from each sorted fraction and quantified by UV absorbance on a Nanodrop 2000c. This clone was observed a few times. The antigen it binds to is not known. No quality values exist for individual bases; no much larger clone is one base distant. From cysteine to phenylalanine, the CDR3 is 15 amino acids long. Here the CDR3 DNA is all that survives: 45 bases in frame from base 1. The germline V gene sets CDR1 to SGHRS and CDR2 to YFSETQ. Trimming removed 4 bases from V and 0 bases from J; the gene matches leave 6 bases unexplained.

TCR CDR3 regions were amplified from genomic DNA by multiplex PCR using the deep immunoSEQ assay. Extracted genomic DNA from each cell subset was spread evenly across all wells of several immunoSEQ 96-well plates, with each plate serving as a replicate. For sorted subsets, 200 ng of genomic DNA, equivalent to around 29,000 T cell genomes, went into each replicate PCR. The purified libraries were quantified using a Qubit 3.0 fluorometer, sized with a Bioanalyzer 2100, and then quantified again using the KAPA Library Quantification kit. Every immunoSEQ 96-well plate was sequenced on a dedicated single-read 150-cycle Illumina NextSeq 550 flow cell. As for how the authors treated the data: Because the immunoSEQ output included only junctional sequences and no quality scores, the filtering could not be the same as the filtering used for full-length reads. To assign V/J genes and CDR3, sequences were annotated against IMGT germline references using PyIR, a Python wrapper for IgBLAST v1.9. Reads were removed for weak V/J assignments (E-value above 1e-6), missing CDR3, stop codons, out-of-frame junctions, or ambiguous translated residues. V3J clonotypes were defined by identical inferred V gene, J gene, and CDR3 amino acid sequence. Percentage overlap between repertoires was calculated by dividing the number of shared unique clonotypes by the size of the smaller repertoire. RTK rarefaction, the Chao1 estimator, and Recon v2.1 estimates of unobserved clonotypes were used to assess repertoire richness. Generation probabilities for all TCRbeta clonotypes obtained by the gDNA method from a handful of donors were computed using OLGA. As stored in TCRdb, this immuneACCESS dataset retains in-frame rearrangements with V and J assigned. A fraction of the clones does not appear; measured against another copy, unresolved V genes explain less than half of the discrepancy, and the remainder lacks a known reason. That table is the source of V, J and clone size, and D and trimming were worked out from the DNA. The sample table shows roughly 2.2 million clones, and 85% to 95% are seen once. The top ten clones comprise about 0.41% of the sample.

This clonotype was obtained from a man in his late teens or twenties in good health. Some clones in this sample may be carry-over from other donors' samples. The sequencing input was naive CD4+ T cells from PBMCs. The cell subset or site label, read with the paper, signifies: CD45RA+ positively selected. The rearranged segments are TRBV5-1 and TRBJ1-1; a stretch of 7 junction bases matches TRBD1. The DNA sequence reads TGCGCCAGCAGCAAAGGACAGGCGATGAACACTGAAGCTTTCTTT. This yields the protein CASSKGQAMNTEAFF.